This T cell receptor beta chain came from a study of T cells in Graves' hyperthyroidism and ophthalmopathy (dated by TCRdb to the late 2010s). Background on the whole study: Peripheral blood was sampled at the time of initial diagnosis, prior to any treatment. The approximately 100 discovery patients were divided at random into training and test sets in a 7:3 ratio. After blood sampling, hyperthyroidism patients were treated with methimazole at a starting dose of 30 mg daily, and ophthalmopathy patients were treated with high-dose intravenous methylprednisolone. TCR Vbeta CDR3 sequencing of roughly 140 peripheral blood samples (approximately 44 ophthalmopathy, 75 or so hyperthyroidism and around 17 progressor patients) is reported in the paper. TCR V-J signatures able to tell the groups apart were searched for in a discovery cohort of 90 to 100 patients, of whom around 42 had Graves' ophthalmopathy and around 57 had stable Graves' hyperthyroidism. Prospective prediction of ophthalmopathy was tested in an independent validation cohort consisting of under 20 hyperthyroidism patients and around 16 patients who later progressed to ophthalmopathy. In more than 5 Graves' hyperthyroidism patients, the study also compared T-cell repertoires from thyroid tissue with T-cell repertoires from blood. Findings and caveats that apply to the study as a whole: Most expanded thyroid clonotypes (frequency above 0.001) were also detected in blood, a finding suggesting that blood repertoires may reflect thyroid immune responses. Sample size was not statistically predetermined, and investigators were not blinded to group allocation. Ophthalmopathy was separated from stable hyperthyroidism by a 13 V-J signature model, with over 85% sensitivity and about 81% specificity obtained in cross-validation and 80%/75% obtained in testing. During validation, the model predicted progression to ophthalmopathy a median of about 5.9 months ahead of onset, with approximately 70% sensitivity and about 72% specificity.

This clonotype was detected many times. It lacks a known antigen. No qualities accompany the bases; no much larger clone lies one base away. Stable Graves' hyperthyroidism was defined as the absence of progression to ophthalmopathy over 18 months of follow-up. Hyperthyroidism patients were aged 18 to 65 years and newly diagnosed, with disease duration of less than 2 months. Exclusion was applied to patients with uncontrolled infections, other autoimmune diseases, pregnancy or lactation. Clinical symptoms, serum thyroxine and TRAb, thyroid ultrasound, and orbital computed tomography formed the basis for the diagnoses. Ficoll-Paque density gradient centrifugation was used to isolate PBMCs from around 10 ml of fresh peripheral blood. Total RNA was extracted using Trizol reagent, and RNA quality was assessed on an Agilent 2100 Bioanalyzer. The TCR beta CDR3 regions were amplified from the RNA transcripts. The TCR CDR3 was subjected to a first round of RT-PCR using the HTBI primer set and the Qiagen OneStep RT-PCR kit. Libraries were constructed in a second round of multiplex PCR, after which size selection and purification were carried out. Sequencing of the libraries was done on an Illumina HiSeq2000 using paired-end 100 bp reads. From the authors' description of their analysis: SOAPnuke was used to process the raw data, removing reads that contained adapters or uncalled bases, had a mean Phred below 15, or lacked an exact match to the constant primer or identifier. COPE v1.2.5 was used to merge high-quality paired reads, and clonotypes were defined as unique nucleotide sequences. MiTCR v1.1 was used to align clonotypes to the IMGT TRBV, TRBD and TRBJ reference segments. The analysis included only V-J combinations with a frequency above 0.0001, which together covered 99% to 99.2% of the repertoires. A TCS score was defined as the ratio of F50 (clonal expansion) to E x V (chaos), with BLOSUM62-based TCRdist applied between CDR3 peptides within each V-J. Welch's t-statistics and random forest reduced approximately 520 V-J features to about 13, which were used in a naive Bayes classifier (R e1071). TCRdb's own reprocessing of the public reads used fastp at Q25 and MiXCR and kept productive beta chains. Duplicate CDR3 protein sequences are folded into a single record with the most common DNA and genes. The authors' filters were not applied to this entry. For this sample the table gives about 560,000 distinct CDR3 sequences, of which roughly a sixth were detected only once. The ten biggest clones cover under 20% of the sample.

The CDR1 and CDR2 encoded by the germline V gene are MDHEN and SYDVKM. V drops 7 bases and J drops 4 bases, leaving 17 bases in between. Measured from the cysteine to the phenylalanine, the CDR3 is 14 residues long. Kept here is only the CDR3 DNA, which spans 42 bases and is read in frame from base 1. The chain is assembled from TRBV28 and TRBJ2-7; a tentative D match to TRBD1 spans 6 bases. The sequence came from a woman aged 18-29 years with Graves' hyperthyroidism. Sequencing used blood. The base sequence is TGTGCCAGCACTTCACAGGGAAGGGATTACGAGCAGTACTTC. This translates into CASTSQGRDYEQYF.